Given below is one TCR beta chain in context. The protocol was immunoSEQ multiplex PCR, while the TCRdb copy is restricted to in-frame clones and leaves out a portion. Among around 200,000 clones, about 93% were seen once, and the ten largest hold roughly 1.5%. This record comes from a study of control samples from healthy donors and cancer patients. The V gene's germline CDR1 is ENHRY and CDR2 SYGVKD. Trimming took 6 bases from V and 7 from J; bases not matched to a gene: 10. This CDR3 spans 15 amino acids. Source material: blood. This chain connects TRBV10-3 to TRBJ1-4; TRBD1 matches at 8 bases. The sequence was collected from a man in his late teens or twenties in good health. The CDR3 loop reads CAISALQGEAEKLFF. The DNA of the CDR3 is TGTGCCATCAGCGCACTACAGGGGGAGGCTGAAAAACTGTTTTTT.